Listed here are 7 T cell receptor beta chains from one sample, sequenced in a study of STAT5B mutations in CD4+ large granular lymphocyte leukemia. Clones were read by immunoSEQ multiplex PCR, and TCRdb kept only the in-frame ones, dropping some. The sample lists around 34,000 clones, around four fifths occurring once. The sample was CD4+ T cells from blood buffy coats. These receptors all stem from a human donor in good health.

J is TRBJ1-2 and V is TRBV18; weak D call: TRBD1 (6 bases). This CDR3 comprises 16 residues. Germline V gives CDR1 KGHSH, CDR2 LQKENI. V lost 4 bases and J 6 bases, leaving 21 bases between the germline ends. This CDR3 is CASSQTTGQKWDGYTF. In DNA form, the CDR3 reads TGTGCCAGCTCACAAACCACTGGACAGAAATGGGATGGCTACACCTTC.

The genes are TRBV4-1 and TRBJ1-2, with TRBD1 matching over 10 bases. This CDR3 is 16 amino acids long. The V and J ends lost 2 bases and 4 bases, in that order; junction bases with no gene match: 7. The germline V gene encodes CDR1 MGHRA and CDR2 YSYEKL. CDR3 DNA sequence: TGCGCCAGCAGCCAACGACAGGGGGCGGGTGCCTATGGCTACACCTTC. Translated: CASSQRQGAGAYGYTF.

J is TRBJ2-5 and V is TRBV19, with D tentatively TRBD1 or TRBD2 (6 bases each). Trimming stripped 6 bases from V and 5 bases from J, with 22 bases between. Per the germline V gene, CDR1 is LNHDA and CDR2 is SQIVND (reference sequence). This CDR3 contains 16 residues. CDR3 region: CASSPIRAGGVETQYF. In DNA form, the CDR3 reads TGTGCCAGTAGCCCCATAAGGGCCGGGGGCGTGGAGACCCAGTACTTC.

The rearrangement joins TRBV19 to TRBJ2-7; the D gene is possibly TRBD2 (7 bases). Trimming shortened V by 3 bases and J by 6 bases, and 12 bases separated the two germline ends. Per the germline V gene, CDR1 is LNHDA and CDR2 is SQIVND (reference sequence). This CDR3 comprises 13 residues. The CDR3 protein is CASSIGGGGEQYF. DNA of the CDR3: TGTGCCAGTAGTATCGGGGGAGGGGGCGAGCAGTACTTC.

This rearrangement joins TRBV5-6 to TRBJ1-2, with 7 bases aligning to TRBD1. The length of the CDR3 is 14 residues. V trimming: 4 bases; J trimming: 1 base; junction bases outside the gene matches: 4. The germline V gene encodes CDR1 SGHDT and CDR2 YYEEEE. CDR3 nucleotide sequence: TGTGCCAGCAGCCCGACAGGGAATAACTATGGCTACACCTTC. It translates to CASSPTGNNYGYTF.

CDR3 nucleotide sequence: TGTGCCAGCCGACTACCGGGACACAACACCGGGGAGCTGTTTTTT. Translation gives CASRLPGHNTGELFF. This chain uses TRBV7-2 with TRBJ2-2; D might be TRBD1 (6 bases). Germline CDR1 SGHTA, CDR2 FQGNSA. Trimming stripped 8 bases from V and 2 bases from J, with 15 bases between. CDR3 length: 15 residues. Complete variable domain (other parts from reference TRBV7-2 and TRBJ2-2): GAGVSQSPSNKVTEKGKDVELRCDPISGHTALYWYRQSLGQGLEFLIYFQGNSAPDKSGLPSDRFSAERTGGSVSTLTIQRTQQEDSAVYLCASRLPGHNTGELFFGEGSRLTVL.

This chain uses TRBV6-5 with TRBJ1-3; D not certain. The germline CDR1 and CDR2 sequences are MNHEY and SVGAGI. CDR3 length: 12 amino acids. V was shortened by 6 bases and J by 4 bases, with 7 bases between the two germline ends. CDR3 region: CASSSRGNTIYF. CDR3 bases: TGTGCCAGCAGCTCCCGCGGAAACACCATATATTTT.